Below are 19 T cell receptor beta chains sequenced from a single sample in a study of T cell responses to AZD1222 COVID-19 vaccine. Profiling relied on immunoSEQ multiplex PCR, and the TCRdb table lists in-frame clones only, not all of them. Altogether 100,000 or so clones are present, over 75% being singletons, with the ten largest covering 16%. The sample in question was peripheral blood, obtained on day 0 of AZD1222 vaccination. These receptors were collected from an adult in good health.

The CDR3 DNA reads as TGTGCCAGCACCCTTGGGGGGGGTTATGGCTACACCTTC. It translates to CASTLGGGYGYTF. This chain uses TRBV28 with TRBJ1-2; possible D gene TRBD1, 5 bases. There are 13 residues in the CDR3. V was trimmed by 7 bases and J by 5 bases, leaving 14 bases between them. The germline gives CDR1 MDHEN, CDR2 SYDVKM.

The V and J genes are TRBV19 and TRBJ2-6; D unclear. CDR3 length: 14 residues. The V end lost 7 bases, the J end lost 0 bases, and 7 bases lay between the germline ends. Germline loops: CDR1 LNHDA, CDR2 SQIVND (reference sequence). This CDR3 is CASKPASGANVLTF. Here the CDR3 DNA reads TGTGCCAGTAAACCGGCCTCTGGGGCCAACGTCCTGACTTTC. Using reference TRBV19 and TRBJ2-6 for the parts outside the CDR3, the full variable domain is DGGITQSPKYLFRKEGQNVTLSCEQNLNHDAMYWYRQDPGQGLRLIYYSQIVNDFQKGDIAEGYSVSREKKESFPLTVTSAQKNPTAFYLCASKPASGANVLTFGAGSRLTVL.

The rearrangement joins TRBV5-4 to TRBJ2-7, with 13 bases identical to TRBD2. CDR1 SGHNT and CDR2 YYREEE come from the germline V gene (reference sequence). V shed 3 bases, J shed 0 bases, and the junction held 9 bases outside the gene matches. CDR3 length: 18 amino acids. CDR3 sequence (DNA): TGTGCCAGCAGCTCACGGACTAGCGGGAGCGTGAGCTCCTACGAGCAGTACTTC. Residues: CASSSRTSGSVSSYEQYF.

V gene TRBV29-1 combines with J gene TRBJ2-7, with 7 bases lining up with TRBD1. The CDR3 has 12 amino acids. With V trimmed by 7 bases and J by 1 base, 4 bases remained unmatched. Germline loops: CDR1 SQVTM, CDR2 ANQGSEA. As DNA, the CDR3 is TGCAGCGCCCGGGACAGTTCCTACGAGCAGTACTTC. It encodes CSARDSSYEQYF.

This clone appeared once. V and J are TRBV7-9 and TRBJ1-2; 7 bases fit TRBD1. J lost 2 bases, V lost 0 bases, and 3 bases had no gene match. Germline V gene lookup returns CDR1 SEHNR and CDR2 FQNEAQ (reference sequence). The CDR3 is made up of 15 amino acids. The CDR3 DNA follows: TGTGCCAGCAGCTTAGCCCAGACAGGGAACTATGGCTACACCTTC. It yields the protein CASSLAQTGNYGYTF. Full variable domain (outside the CDR3, taken from reference TRBV7-9 and TRBJ1-2): DTGVSQNPRHKITKRGQNVTFRCDPISEHNRLYWYRQTLGQGPEFLTYFQNEAQLEKSRLLSDRFSAERPKGSFSTLEIQRTEQGDSAMYLCASSLAQTGNYGYTFGSGTRLTVV.

The chain links TRBV29-1 to TRBJ2-2; a weak D match, TRBD1 (5 bases). With 3 bases removed from V and 4 bases from J, the gap between germline ends came to 6 bases. Germline V CDR1 and CDR2: SQVTM, ANQGSEA. The CDR3 has 12 amino acids. CDR3 coding DNA: TGCAGCGTTGAGCAGGGCACCGGGGAGCTGTTTTTT. Residues: CSVEQGTGELFF.

This chain connects TRBV5-1 to TRBJ2-3; TRBD2 aligns across 7 bases. CDR3 length: 17 residues. Germline V lookup: CDR1 SGHRS, CDR2 YFSETQ. V was pared by 0 bases and J by 4 bases, with 11 bases of the junction left unmatched. The CDR3: CASSLEPSGGGADTQYF. CDR3 coding DNA: TGCGCCAGCAGCTTGGAACCTAGCGGAGGTGGCGCAGATACGCAGTATTTT. Based on the CDR3 plus reference TRBV5-1 and TRBJ2-3, the full variable domain is KAGVTQTPRYLIKTRGQQVTLSCSPISGHRSVSWYQQTPGQGLQFLFEYFSETQRNKGNFPGRFSGRQFSNSRSEMNVSTLELGDSALYLCASSLEPSGGGADTQYFGPGTRLTVL.

The genes are TRBV7-9 and TRBJ2-4; D gene unclear. V was trimmed by 4 bases and J by 4 bases, leaving 8 bases between them. The CDR3 has 13 amino acids. Germline assignment: CDR1 SEHNR and CDR2 FQNEAQ (reference sequence). The CDR3 DNA reads as TGTGCCAGCAGCTCGACGGCGAAAAACATTCAGTACTTC. Amino acids: CASSSTAKNIQYF. Looking up the rest from reference TRBV7-9 and TRBJ2-4 gives the full variable domain: DTGVSQNPRHKITKRGQNVTFRCDPISEHNRLYWYRQTLGQGPEFLTYFQNEAQLEKSRLLSDRFSAERPKGSFSTLEIQRTEQGDSAMYLCASSSTAKNIQYFGAGTRLSVL.

This chain joins TRBV18 and TRBJ1-1; D not certain. Germline CDR1 reads KGHSH; CDR2 reads LQKENI. The CDR3 totals 14 residues. V shed 2 bases and J shed 6 bases, with 13 bases lying between them. DNA of the CDR3: TGTGCCAGCTCACCAAATTCGGTTGACGCTGAAGCTTTCTTT. It yields the protein CASSPNSVDAEAFF.

The chain employs TRBV6-5 and TRBJ2-7, with D perhaps being TRBD1 or TRBD2 (5 bases each). The CDR3 runs 13 residues. From germline, CDR1 is MNHEY and CDR2 SVGAGI. The germline V and J ends were trimmed by 6 bases and 7 bases, with 16 bases remaining between them. The CDR3 DNA follows: TGTGCCAGCAGCCTTCCCGGGACCGGAGAGCAGTACTTC. It is translated as CASSLPGTGEQYF.

This clone has only one observation. The rearrangement uses TRBV2 and TRBJ2-5; D is possibly TRBD1 (6 bases). Germline values: CDR1 SNHLY, CDR2 FYNNEI. V lost 6 bases to trimming and J lost 2 bases, with 10 bases between them. CDR3 length: 13 amino acids. DNA for the CDR3: TGTGCCAGCAGACAGGGCCAACAAGAGACCCAGTACTTC. Its translation is CASRQGQQETQYF. Using reference TRBV2 and TRBJ2-5 for the parts outside the CDR3, the full variable domain is EPEVTQTPSHQVTQMGQEVILRCVPISNHLYFYWYRQILGQKVEFLVSFYNNEISEKSEIFDDQFSVERPDGSNFTLKIRSTKLEDSAMYFCASRQGQQETQYFGPGTRLLVL.

The rearrangement joins TRBV4-2 to TRBJ1-2; tentatively, D is TRBD1 (5 bases). This CDR3 region has 14 residues. The V end was cut by 0 bases, the J end by 7 bases, with 12 bases between. Germline lookup yields CDR1 LGHNA and CDR2 YNFKEQ. The CDR3 nucleotides are TGTGCCAGCAGCCAAGATATTGGGGGGGGTGGCTACACCTTC. It specifies CASSQDIGGGGYTF.

The CDR3: CASRPGTVKGNTIYF. CDR3 DNA: TGTGCCAGCAGACCCGGGACCGTAAAAGGGAACACCATATATTTT. The chain couples TRBV6-5 to TRBJ1-3, with D possibly TRBD1 on 5 matching bases. Trimming stripped 6 bases from V and 7 bases from J, with 19 bases between. The CDR3 has 15 residues. The germline V gene has CDR1 MNHEY and CDR2 SVGAGI.

The chain uses TRBV27 and TRBJ2-5; 11 bases fit TRBD2. V was pared by 8 bases and J by 12 bases, with 14 bases of the junction left unmatched. The length of the CDR3 is 14 residues. CDR1 is MNHEY, CDR2 SMNVEV, per germline (reference sequence). Here the CDR3 DNA reads TGTGCCAGCTACGCTAGCGGGAGGCCCCTTTCCAAGTACTTC. This translates into CASYASGRPLSKYF.

This chain connects TRBV9 to TRBJ2-2; D possibly corresponds to TRBD1 (6 bases). Germline CDR1 SGDLS, CDR2 YYNGEE. Trimming stripped 2 bases from V and 3 bases from J, with 11 bases between. This CDR3 region has 15 residues. The CDR3 nucleotides read TGTGCCAGCAGCGTTAGGGACACCTACACCGGGGAGCTGTTTTTT. This codes for CASSVRDTYTGELFF.

CDR3 bases: TGTGCCAGCAGTTACTCGAGGCGGGGGATAACGGAAGCTTTCTTT. Residues: CASSYSRRGITEAFF. V and J are TRBV6-5 and TRBJ1-1, with D possibly TRBD1 on 5 matching bases. Trimming removed 0 bases from V and 8 bases from J, with 16 bases in between. Germline V lookup: CDR1 MNHEY, CDR2 SVGAGI. The CDR3 has 15 residues.

This clone has only one observation. This chain joins TRBV15 and TRBJ2-7; 8 nucleotides line up with TRBD2. This CDR3 has 15 amino acids. The junction had 3 bases not matched to a gene; V was cut back by 1 base and J by 1 base. Germline loops: CDR1 LNHNV, CDR2 YYDKDF (reference sequence). The CDR3 region has the DNA TGTGCCACCAGCAGAGGCGGGGGGCCTTCCTACGAGCAGTACTTC. Protein sequence: CATSRGGGPSYEQYF.

J is TRBJ2-1 and V is TRBV4-1, with 12 bases fitting TRBD1. Germline V gene data show CDR1 as MGHRA and CDR2 as YSYEKL. J was trimmed by 7 bases and V by 3 bases; bases with no gene match: 4. The CDR3 runs 15 residues. The CDR3 DNA follows: TGCGCCAGCAGCCACGGGGACAGGGGGCTGAATGAGCAGTTCTTC. Encoded protein: CASSHGDRGLNEQFF.

This clone appeared a few times. The genes are TRBV6-5 and TRBJ1-1; tentatively, D is TRBD1 (5 bases). In germline, CDR1 is MNHEY, CDR2 SVGAGI. This CDR3 comprises 15 residues. The V end was cut by 1 base, the J end by 4 bases, with 13 bases between. CDR3 DNA: TGTGCCAGCAGTTACTACGGGGTAGGGGTCACTGAAGCTTTCTTT. As protein: CASSYYGVGVTEAFF.